This T cell receptor beta chain is from a study of T-cell memory formation after mild COVID-19. Study observations and caveats: Whether day 37 second-wave clones are SARS-CoV-2-specific was not confirmed. A second wave expanding day 15 to 37 was CD4+-biased; contracting clones were balanced.

TCRdb processed the 5' RACE reads anew with MiXCR; each CDR3 protein has one entry. The repertoire holds 50,000 or so distinct CDR3 sequences, with around 25% as singletons. Germline-derived CDR1 and CDR2 are MNHEY and SVGAGI. This CDR3 contains 14 residues. V lost 0 bases, J lost 5 bases, and 8 bases lay in between. This clonotype has just a few counts. The antigen remains undetermined. Material: PBMCs or a T cell subset sorted from them (not recorded which). The TCR was taken from a man aged 18 to 35 who had mild COVID-19 (a few samples of this study predate the infection). Cell type and time point are not known. The chain is built from TRBV6-5 and TRBJ1-5, with D hard to call. For the CDR3, the DNA is TGTGCCAGCAGTTACTCAGGCAGTCATCAGCCCCAGCATTTT. Amino acids: CASSYSGSHQPQHF.